This T cell receptor (beta chain) was sequenced during a study of blood T cell repertoires in COVID-19 (dated by TCRdb to between 2020 and 2021). Background on the whole study: The collaborator samples originated in the United States, Italy and Spain and spanned the acute and convalescent phases of COVID-19. The prospective study material was composed of cDNA or gDNA derived from T cells, B-cell-depleted T cells, or PBMCs. Deeply sampled blood TCRbeta repertoires from subjects exposed to, actively infected with, or recovered from COVID-19 were included in the dataset. The repertoires were released in a freely available public database intended as a resource for research on the immune response to SARS-CoV-2. Samples came from the ongoing ImmuneRACE study (first 160 participants) plus 1,254 subjects from 6 global collaborators. Nearly every sample came with metadata listing a de-identified subject ID, COVID-19 status, age in years and sex. HLA class I and class II types, where available, came from metadata supplied by the sample provider rather than from assay-based typing. Broad study findings and their caveats: How much clinical and demographic metadata was included differed by source and by participant, and the metadata was provided uncurated.

Whole blood was collected in K2EDTA tubes by collaborating institutions according to the institutions' own protocols. For TCRbeta analysis, collaborators shipped samples as frozen whole blood, isolated PBMCs, or DNA extracted from either of those sample types. In the case of this clone: The target of this receptor is not known. Per-base quality was not reported, and no clone a single base away is much larger than it.

TCRbeta CDR3 regions were amplified from genomic DNA using the immunoSEQ Assay, a bias-controlled multiplex PCR. The authors' pipeline ran thus. The number of nucleated cells in each sample was estimated by amplification of reference gene primers within the assay. To quantify the absolute abundance of each unique TCRbeta CDR3 rearrangement, sequence reads were collapsed and filtered. For each sample, productive Simpson clonality was calculated by taking the square root of Simpson's diversity index across productive rearrangements. As stored in TCRdb, this immuneACCESS dataset retains in-frame rearrangements with V and J assigned. A fraction of the clones does not appear; measured against another copy, unresolved V genes explain less than half of the discrepancy, and the remainder lacks a known reason. The V and J calls and clone size are taken from that table; D and trimming were inferred from the DNA. Across this sample there are around 59,000 clones, with 81% seen only once. The ten biggest clones cover around 30% of the sample.

V loses 5 bases at its end and J loses 7 bases; junction bases beyond the gene matches: 14. The CDR3 starts with the cysteine, ends with the phenylalanine, and has 17 residues. The CDR3 DNA has 51 bases and is translated from base 1. From a lookup of the germline V gene, CDR1 and CDR2 are KGHDR and SFDVKD. The chain is assembled from TRBV24-1 and TRBJ2-3, with 10 bases in between that match TRBD1. The sequence derives from a woman older than 75 with active or convalescent COVID-19. Sequencing input: peripheral blood. The DNA sequence follows: TGTGCCACCAGTGCGGTAATCGGGGACAGGGGTGGATATACGCAGTATTTT. This is translated as CATSAVIGDRGGYTQYF.